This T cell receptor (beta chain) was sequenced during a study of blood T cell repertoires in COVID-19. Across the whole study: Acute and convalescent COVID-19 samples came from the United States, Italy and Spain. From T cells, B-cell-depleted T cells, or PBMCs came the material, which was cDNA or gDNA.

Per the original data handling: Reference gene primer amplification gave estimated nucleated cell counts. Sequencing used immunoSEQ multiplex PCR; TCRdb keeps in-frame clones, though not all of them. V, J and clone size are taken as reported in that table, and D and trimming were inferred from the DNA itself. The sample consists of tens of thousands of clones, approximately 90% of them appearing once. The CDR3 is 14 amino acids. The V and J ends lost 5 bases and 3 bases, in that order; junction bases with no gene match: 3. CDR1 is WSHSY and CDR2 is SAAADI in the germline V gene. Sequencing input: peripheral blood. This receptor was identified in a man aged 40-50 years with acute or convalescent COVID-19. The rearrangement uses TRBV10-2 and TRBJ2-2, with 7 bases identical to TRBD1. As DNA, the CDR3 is TGCGCCAGCAGTCGGGACAGTTACACCGGGGAGCTGTTTTTT. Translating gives CASSRDSYTGELFF.